The 6 T cell receptor beta chains presented below share a single source sample, sequenced in a study of spatial heterogeneity in lung cancer. TCRdb ran MiXCR on the 5' RACE reads and lists one entry per CDR3 protein. This sample has about 110,000 distinct CDR3 sequences, with more than 10% found just once. Time point: blood at routine non-recurrence follow-up after resection. The specimen was PBMCs, collected at follow-up. Receptors originate from a female donor with early-stage non-small cell lung cancer.

The table lists this clonotype with many counts. The gene calls are TRBV6-2 or TRBV6-3 and TRBJ2-7; weak D call: TRBD2 (5 bases). The ends were cut back, 5 bases at V and 4 bases at J, with 9 bases in the middle. CDR3 length equals 12 residues. Germline CDR1 and CDR2: MNHEY and SVGEGT. CDR3 sequence: CASSPRGYEQYV. DNA of the CDR3: TGTGCCAGCAGTCCACGGGGTTACGAGCAGTACGTC.

This clonotype was seen at least ten times. The chain couples TRBV12-3 or TRBV12-4 to TRBJ2-3; unclear D gene. V dropped 2 bases and J dropped 4 bases, with 7 bases sitting between them. The CDR3 loop spans 13 amino acids. The CDR3 reads CASSLHGSDTQYF. CDR3 sequence (DNA): TGTGCCAGCAGTTTACACGGATCAGATACGCAGTATTTT.

This clonotype showed up just a few times. The chain carries TRBV5-1 and TRBJ1-2; D not resolved. Germline CDR1 is SGHRS and CDR2 is YFSETQ. V was shortened by 0 bases and J by 1 base, with 4 bases between the two germline ends. The CDR3 spans 13 residues. In DNA form, the CDR3 reads TGCGCCAGCAGCTTGGACAGTAACTATGGCTACACCTTC. Translated: CASSLDSNYGYTF.

V and J are TRBV28 and TRBJ2-3; no clear D. Germline assignment: CDR1 MDHEN and CDR2 SYDVKM. Trimming stripped 6 bases from V and 1 base from J, with 11 bases between. The CDR3 totals 14 residues. CDR3 residues: CASSINGGTDTQYF. DNA of the CDR3: TGTGCCAGCAGCATCAATGGGGGCACAGATACGCAGTATTTT.

The rearrangement uses TRBV12-3 or TRBV12-4 and TRBJ1-1, with D perhaps matching TRBD1 (5 bases). The V end lost 8 bases, the J end lost 4 bases, and 14 bases lay between the germline ends. The CDR3 runs to 13 residues. The CDR3 spells CASSRVGGTEAFF. In DNA, the CDR3 is TGTGCCAGCTCCAGGGTCGGGGGCACTGAAGCTTTCTTT.

V is TRBV27 and J is TRBJ2-1; no reliable D call. This CDR3 region has 12 residues. V shed 6 bases and J shed 0 bases, with 3 bases lying between them. Germline values: CDR1 MNHEY, CDR2 SMNVEV (reference sequence). The CDR3 nucleotides are TGTGCCAGCAGAATCTCCTACAATGAGCAGTTCTTC. Amino acid sequence: CASRISYNEQFF.